This TCR beta chain was retrieved from a study of blood T cell repertoires in COVID-19. Study summary: Some COVID-19 samples were acute and others convalescent; all came from the United States, Italy and Spain. PBMCs, B-cell-depleted T cells, or T cells provided the cDNA or gDNA that made up the material.

The repertoire was sequenced with immunoSEQ multiplex PCR; TCRdb's copy has only in-frame clones and lacks some. The repertoire holds around 100,000 clones, with approximately 83% as singletons. Residents of about two dozen US areas, aged 18 to 89 years, made up the participants. The TCR sequence derives from a woman in her 50s who had recovered from COVID-19. Input material: PBMCs or T cells enriched from blood (not recorded which).

The CDR3: CASSWSGGGRLYEQYF. Here the CDR3 DNA reads TGTGCCAGCAGCTGGTCGGGGGGCGGGAGGTTGTACGAGCAGTACTTC. The V call is TRBV7-8, the J call TRBJ2-7, with 8 bases matching TRBD2. CDR1 is SGHVS, CDR2 FQNEAQ, per germline. With 4 bases clipped from V and 4 bases from J, the junction kept 12 bases outside the gene matches. The CDR3 covers 16 residues.